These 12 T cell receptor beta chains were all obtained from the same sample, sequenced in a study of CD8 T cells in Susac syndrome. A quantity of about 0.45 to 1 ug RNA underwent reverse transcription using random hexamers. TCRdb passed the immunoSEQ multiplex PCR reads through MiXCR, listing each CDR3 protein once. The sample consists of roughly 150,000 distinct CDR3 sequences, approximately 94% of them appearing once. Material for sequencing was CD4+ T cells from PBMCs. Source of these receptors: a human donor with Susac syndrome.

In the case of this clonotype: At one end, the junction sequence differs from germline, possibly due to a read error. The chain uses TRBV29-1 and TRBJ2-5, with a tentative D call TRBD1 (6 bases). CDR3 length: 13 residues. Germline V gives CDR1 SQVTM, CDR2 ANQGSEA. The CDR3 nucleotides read TGCAGCGCTGAACAGGGCCCTCAAGAGACCCAGTACTTC. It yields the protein CSAEQGPQETQYF.

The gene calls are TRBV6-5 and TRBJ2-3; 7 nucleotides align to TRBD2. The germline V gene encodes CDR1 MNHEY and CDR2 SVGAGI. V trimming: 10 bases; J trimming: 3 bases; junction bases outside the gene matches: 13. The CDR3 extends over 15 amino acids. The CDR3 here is CATTLEVGGTDTQYF. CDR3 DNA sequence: TGTGCCACCACATTAGAGGTCGGGGGGACAGATACGCAGTATTTT.

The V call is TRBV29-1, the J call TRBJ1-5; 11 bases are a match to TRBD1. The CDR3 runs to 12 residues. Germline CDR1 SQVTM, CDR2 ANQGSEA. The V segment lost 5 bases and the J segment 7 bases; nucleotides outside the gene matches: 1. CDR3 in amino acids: CSVRDRGQPQHF. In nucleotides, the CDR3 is TGCAGCGTTAGGGACAGGGGGCAGCCCCAGCATTTT.

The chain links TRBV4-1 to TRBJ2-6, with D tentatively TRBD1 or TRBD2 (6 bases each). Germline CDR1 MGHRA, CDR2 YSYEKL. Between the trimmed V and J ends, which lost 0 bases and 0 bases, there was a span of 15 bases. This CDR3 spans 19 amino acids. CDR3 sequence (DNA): TGCGCCAGCAGCCAAGAAATCCGGGGGCGGCACTCTGGGGCCAACGTCCTGACTTTC. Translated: CASSQEIRGRHSGANVLTF.

The CDR3 loop reads CATSDPLGGSGETQYF. In DNA form, the CDR3 reads TGTGCCACCAGTGACCCTCTAGGGGGATCGGGAGAGACCCAGTACTTC. The chain combines TRBV24-1 with TRBJ2-5; a weak D match, TRBD1 (6 bases). Germline V gives CDR1 KGHDR, CDR2 SFDVKD. The CDR3 length is 16 residues. V gave up 4 bases and J gave up 4 bases, with 18 bases separating them.

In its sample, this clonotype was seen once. CDR3 amino acids: CASSSSRGSETGELFF. The CDR3 DNA is TGTGCCAGCAGCAGTAGTAGGGGGTCCGAAACCGGGGAGCTGTTTTTT. The rearrangement links TRBV12-3 or TRBV12-4 to TRBJ2-2, with a possible D match to TRBD1 (6 bases). The V end was cut by 6 bases, the J end by 5 bases, with 19 bases between. This CDR3 contains 16 residues.

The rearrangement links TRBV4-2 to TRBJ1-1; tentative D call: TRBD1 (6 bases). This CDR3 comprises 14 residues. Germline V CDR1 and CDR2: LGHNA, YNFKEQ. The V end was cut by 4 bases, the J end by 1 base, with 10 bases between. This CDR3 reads CASSRGQTNTEAFF. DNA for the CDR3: TGTGCCAGCAGCCGCGGACAGACGAACACTGAAGCTTTCTTT.

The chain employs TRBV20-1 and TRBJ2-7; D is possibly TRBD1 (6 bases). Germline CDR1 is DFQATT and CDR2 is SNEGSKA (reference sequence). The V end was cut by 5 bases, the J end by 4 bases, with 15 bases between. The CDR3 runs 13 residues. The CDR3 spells CSAPGDVSYEQYF. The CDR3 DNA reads TGCAGTGCTCCAGGGGACGTATCGTACGAGCAGTACTTC.

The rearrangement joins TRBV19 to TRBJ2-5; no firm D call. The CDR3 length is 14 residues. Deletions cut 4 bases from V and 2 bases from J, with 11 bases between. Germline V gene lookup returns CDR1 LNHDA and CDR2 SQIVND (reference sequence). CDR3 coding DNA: TGTGCCAGTAGTAGAGAACCCCAACAAGAGACCCAGTACTTC. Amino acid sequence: CASSREPQQETQYF.

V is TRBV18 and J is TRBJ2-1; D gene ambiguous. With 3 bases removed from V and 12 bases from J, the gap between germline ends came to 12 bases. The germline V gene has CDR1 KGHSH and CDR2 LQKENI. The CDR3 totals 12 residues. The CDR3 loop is CASSPPTSAQFF. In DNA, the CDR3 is TGTGCCAGCTCACCCCCGACTTCTGCGCAGTTCTTC.

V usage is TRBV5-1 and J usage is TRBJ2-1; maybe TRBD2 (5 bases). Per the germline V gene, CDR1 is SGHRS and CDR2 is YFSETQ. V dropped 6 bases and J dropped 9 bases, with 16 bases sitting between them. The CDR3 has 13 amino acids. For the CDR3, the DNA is TGCGCCAGCACCGATTTCGGGAAGGGTGAGCAGTTCTTC. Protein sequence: CASTDFGKGEQFF.

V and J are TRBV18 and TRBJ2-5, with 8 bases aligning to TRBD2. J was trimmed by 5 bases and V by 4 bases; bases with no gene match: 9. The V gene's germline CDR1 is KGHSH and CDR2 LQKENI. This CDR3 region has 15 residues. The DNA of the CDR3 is TGTGCCAGCTCACACAGCGGGAGTCTGTCGGAGACCCAGTACTTC. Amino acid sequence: CASSHSGSLSETQYF.